A single sample is the source of the 30 T cell receptor beta chains below, sequenced in a study of blood T cell repertoires in COVID-19. The data were produced by immunoSEQ multiplex PCR, yet TCRdb's version contains in-frame clones alone and is incomplete. Counted here are more than 150,000 clones, approximately 84% occurring once; the ten biggest clones make up roughly 7%. Sequenced sample: peripheral blood. These receptors all come from a human donor in a cohort sampled during active COVID-19.

The rearrangement uses TRBV10-2 and TRBJ2-6, with 7 bases lining up with TRBD1. The CDR3 loop spans 14 amino acids. Unmatched junction bases numbered 1, after V lost 6 bases and J lost 2 bases. Germline V gene data show CDR1 as WSHSY and CDR2 as SAAADI. The CDR3 DNA reads as TGCGCCAGCAGGGGGACAGCTGGGGCCAACGTCCTGACTTTC. It yields the protein CASRGTAGANVLTF.

The gene calls are TRBV11-2 and TRBJ1-2, with TRBD1 identical over 7 bases. Per germline, CDR1 SGHAT and CDR2 FQNNGV. V was clipped by 5 bases and J by 4 bases; unmatched bases: 4. This CDR3 contains 13 residues. The chain's CDR3 is CASSRGQLYGYTF. The CDR3 DNA reads TGTGCCAGCAGCCGGGGACAGCTCTATGGCTACACCTTC.

V and J are TRBV5-1 and TRBJ2-2; D unresolved. This CDR3 has 13 amino acids. V lost 0 bases and J lost 6, with 6 bases in between. Germline CDR1 reads SGHRS; CDR2 reads YFSETQ. Here the CDR3 reads CASSLASAGELFF. Written as DNA, the CDR3 is TGCGCCAGCAGCTTGGCCTCGGCCGGGGAGCTGTTTTTT.

This clone was detected only once. V gene TRBV12-3 or TRBV12-4 combines with J gene TRBJ2-5, with 7 bases fitting TRBD1. This CDR3 contains 12 residues. Trimming at V came to 5 bases and at J to 5 bases, leaving 2 bases not matched to a gene. The CDR3 loop is CASSQQGETQYF. The CDR3 DNA reads as TGTGCCAGCAGTCAACAGGGGGAGACCCAGTACTTC.

The chain combines TRBV11-2 with TRBJ1-1; D remains unclear. V lost 4 bases and J lost 11, with 11 bases in between. This CDR3 is built from 11 residues. Looked up from germline, CDR1 is SGHAT and CDR2 is FQNNGV. The CDR3, as DNA: TGTGCCAGCAGCTCTACCTATCGGGCTTTCTTT. Translation gives CASSSTYRAFF.

With regard to this clone: The same CDR3 also results from other DNA sequences found in this sample. The chain couples TRBV6-5 to TRBJ1-2, with 7 bases identical to TRBD1. The CDR3 extends over 13 amino acids. The V gene end was trimmed by 6 bases and the J gene end by 3 bases; junction bases not matched to a gene: 4. Per germline, CDR1 MNHEY and CDR2 SVGAGI. DNA for the CDR3: TGTGCCAGCAGCCGGACAGGCGACTATGGCTACACCTTC. This codes for CASSRTGDYGYTF.

This chain connects TRBV4-1 to TRBJ2-7; maybe TRBD1 (7 bases). The germline V and J ends were trimmed by 1 base and 0 bases, with 16 bases remaining between them. Germline loops: CDR1 MGHRA, CDR2 YSYEKL. The length of the CDR3 is 17 residues. The CDR3 is CASSQAWLQGGSYEQYF. As DNA, the CDR3 is TGCGCCAGCAGCCAAGCGTGGTTGCAGGGGGGCTCCTACGAGCAGTACTTC.

The chain uses TRBV5-1 and TRBJ2-1, with TRBD2 matching 12 bases. The CDR3 runs to 19 residues. Trimming took 0 bases from V and 0 from J; bases not matched to a gene: 7. CDR1 is SGHRS, CDR2 YFSETQ, per germline. The CDR3 loop reads CASSLVSSGGVSSYNEQFF. In DNA, the CDR3 is TGCGCCAGCAGCTTGGTCTCTAGCGGGGGGGTTAGCTCCTACAATGAGCAGTTCTTC.

This chain connects TRBV6-5 to TRBJ2-7, with TRBD1 identical over 7 bases. The CDR3 totals 15 residues. With 8 bases clipped from V and 0 bases from J, the junction kept 10 bases outside the gene matches. Germline CDR1 MNHEY, CDR2 SVGAGI. For the CDR3, the DNA is TGTGCCAGCGGGATTTACAGGGACAGCTCCTACGAGCAGTACTTC. This sequence encodes CASGIYRDSSYEQYF.

The chain couples TRBV3-1 (or the pseudogene TRBV3-2) to TRBJ2-7; TRBD1 matches 10 bases. CDR1 LGHDT and CDR2 YNNKEL come from the germline V gene (reference sequence). This CDR3 is built from 14 residues. The junction had 4 bases not matched to a gene; V was cut back by 3 bases and J by 5 bases. CDR3 sequence (DNA): TGTGCCAGCAGCCAGCGGACAGGGGGTAACGAGCAGTACTTC. Amino acid sequence: CASSQRTGGNEQYF.

The J gene is TRBJ1-4, the V gene TRBV19, with D hard to call. This CDR3 has 15 residues. The germline gives CDR1 LNHDA, CDR2 SQIVND (reference sequence). The ends were cut back, 2 bases at V and 6 bases at J, with 13 bases in the middle. The CDR3 DNA sequence: TGTGCCAGTAGTATAAGCGGGGAGGCGGATGAAAAACTGTTTTTT. It translates to CASSISGEADEKLFF.

This chain connects TRBV4-1 to TRBJ2-3, with 11 bases identical to TRBD2. With 0 bases clipped from V and 6 bases from J, the junction kept 17 bases outside the gene matches. Germline CDR1 reads MGHRA; CDR2 reads YSYEKL. The CDR3 loop spans 20 amino acids. Here the CDR3 reads CASSQDRASGGLRLPDTQYF. The CDR3 DNA follows: TGCGCCAGCAGCCAAGATAGGGCTAGCGGGGGGTTACGACTACCTGATACGCAGTATTTT.

The chain joins TRBV15 to TRBJ2-4, with TRBD1 identical over 7 bases. V dropped 5 bases and J dropped 3; count of bases not matched to a gene: 7. The CDR3 is 15 amino acids. Germline-derived CDR1 and CDR2 are LNHNV and YYDKDF (reference sequence). CDR3 amino acids: CATSALQGYKNIQYF. CDR3 nucleotide sequence: TGTGCCACCAGCGCCCTACAGGGGTACAAAAACATTCAGTACTTC.

This chain uses TRBV2 with TRBJ1-5; 7 bases map to TRBD1. CDR1 is SNHLY and CDR2 is FYNNEI in the germline V gene. V shed 5 bases and J 3 bases; nucleotides not matched to a gene: 1. The CDR3 covers 13 residues. CDR3: CASSQGVNQPQHF. The CDR3 bases are TGTGCCAGCAGTCAGGGGGTCAATCAGCCCCAGCATTTT. The full variable domain, with the rest looked up from reference TRBV2 and TRBJ1-5, is EPEVTQTPSHQVTQMGQEVILRCVPISNHLYFYWYRQILGQKVEFLVSFYNNEISEKSEIFDDQFSVERPDGSNFTLKIRSTKLEDSAMYFCASSQGVNQPQHFGDGTRLSIL.

V is TRBV2 and J is TRBJ2-5, with D possibly being TRBD2 (6 bases). Germline-derived CDR1 and CDR2 are SNHLY and FYNNEI. This CDR3 is built from 12 residues. V lost 8 bases, J lost 2 bases, and 9 bases lay in between. CDR3 bases: TGTGCCAGCGGGACTGTACAAGAGACCCAGTACTTC. It codes for CASGTVQETQYF.

The chain has TRBV10-3 and TRBJ1-4; TRBD1 matches 7 bases. J lost 4 bases, V lost 0 bases, and 5 bases had no gene match. CDR3 length: 16 residues. Germline assignment: CDR1 ENHRY and CDR2 SYGVKD. CDR3 sequence: CAISESTGTDNEKLFF. CDR3 in DNA: TGTGCCATCAGTGAGTCGACTGGGACAGATAATGAAAAACTGTTTTTT.

The chain recombines TRBV19 with TRBJ1-1; 10 nucleotides match TRBD1. CDR3 length: 14 residues. Trimming cost V 3 bases and J 3 bases; bases outside gene matches: 1. Germline CDR1 and CDR2: LNHDA and SQIVND (reference sequence). DNA of the CDR3: TGTGCCAGTAGTATGGACAGGGGGGACACTGAAGCTTTCTTT. As protein: CASSMDRGDTEAFF.

The table lists this clone with a count of one. The V call is TRBV9, the J call TRBJ2-1; possible D gene TRBD1, 6 bases. V was trimmed by 2 bases and J by 0 bases, leaving 12 bases between them. This CDR3 has 16 residues. Germline V gives CDR1 SGDLS, CDR2 YYNGEE. The CDR3, as DNA: TGTGCCAGCAGCGTGACAGGTCTGAGCTCCTACAATGAGCAGTTCTTC. The encoded protein is CASSVTGLSSYNEQFF.

The chain couples TRBV27 to TRBJ1-1; maybe TRBD1 (5 bases). Germline V gene sequence: CDR1 MNHEY, CDR2 SMNVEV (reference sequence). Trimming cost V 2 bases and J 4 bases, with 11 bases left between them. The CDR3 spans 14 residues. DNA for the CDR3: TGTGCCAGCAGTTTAAGGGGTGAAGGCACTGAAGCTTTCTTT. As protein: CASSLRGEGTEAFF.

The V gene is TRBV7-9, the J gene TRBJ2-7, with TRBD1 as a possible D gene (5 bases). Trimming removed 2 bases at V and 0 bases at J, with 14 bases between. In germline, CDR1 is SEHNR, CDR2 FQNEAQ (reference sequence). The CDR3 spans 16 residues. The DNA for the CDR3 is TGTGCCAGCAGCTTATGGCGGCAGGGAAGCTCCTACGAGCAGTACTTC. Protein product: CASSLWRQGSSYEQYF.

J is TRBJ1-2 and V is TRBV4-2; D perhaps matches TRBD1 (5 bases). This CDR3 contains 15 residues. V was shortened by 1 base and J by 2 bases, with 11 bases between the two germline ends. The V gene's germline CDR1 is LGHNA and CDR2 YNFKEQ. The CDR3 spells CASSQVEGHNYGYTF. CDR3 nucleotide sequence: TGTGCCAGCAGCCAAGTGGAGGGGCACAACTATGGCTACACCTTC.

The genes are TRBV27 and TRBJ1-4; 9 bases agree with TRBD1. V lost 10 bases and J lost 3; bases outside the gene matches: 12. The CDR3 length is 16 residues. The germline V gene encodes CDR1 MNHEY and CDR2 SMNVEV (reference sequence). CDR3 nucleotides: TGTGCCACTTTCCACAGGGGGCGCGCAGCTAATGAAAAACTGTTTTTT. It specifies CATFHRGRAANEKLFF.

The rearrangement links TRBV3-1 (or the pseudogene TRBV3-2) to TRBJ1-6; TRBD1 matches 8 bases. Trimming cost V 0 bases and J 0 bases; bases outside gene matches: 4. Germline V lookup: CDR1 LGHDT, CDR2 YNNKEL (reference sequence). The CDR3 has 18 amino acids. The CDR3 DNA reads as TGTGCCAGCAGCCAAGAGGGACAGGCGAACTCCTATAATTCACCCCTCCACTTT. Translated: CASSQEGQANSYNSPLHF.

The chain uses TRBV2 and TRBJ2-3; tentative D call: TRBD1 (6 bases). CDR3 length equals 14 residues. Per germline, CDR1 SNHLY and CDR2 FYNNEI. Trimming cost V 5 bases and J 3 bases, with 12 bases left between them. The CDR3 spells CASSWTDTTDTQYF. The CDR3 DNA follows: TGTGCCAGCAGTTGGACAGACACAACAGATACGCAGTATTTT.

The V call is TRBV6-5, the J call TRBJ1-2; 8 positions match TRBD1. V lost 7 bases, J lost 3 bases, and 10 bases stayed unmatched. The V gene's germline CDR1 is MNHEY and CDR2 SVGAGI. The CDR3 has 15 residues. This CDR3 is CASILGQGYYYGYTF. CDR3 coding DNA: TGTGCCAGCATCCTCGGACAGGGCTATTACTATGGCTACACCTTC.

This chain joins TRBV7-2 and TRBJ2-7, with a tentative D call TRBD1 (6 bases). CDR3 length: 14 residues. Germline lookup yields CDR1 SGHTA and CDR2 FQGNSA. V was shortened by 5 bases and J by 6 bases, with 17 bases between the two germline ends. CDR3 DNA sequence: TGTGCCAGCAGCCCCAGGGGCGCCTCGGGCGAGCAGTACTTC. This translates into CASSPRGASGEQYF.

The V and J genes are TRBV11-2 and TRBJ1-2; D is possibly TRBD1 (6 bases). The CDR3 length is 12 residues. Germline V gives CDR1 SGHAT, CDR2 FQNNGV. The V end was cut by 5 bases, the J end by 7 bases, with 11 bases between. The CDR3 DNA reads as TGTGCCAGCAGCGAGACAGGTACTGGCTACACCTTC. This sequence encodes CASSETGTGYTF.

The V and J genes are TRBV6-1 and TRBJ1-1; TRBD1 might be the D (6 bases). Trimming removed 2 bases from V and 4 bases from J, with 11 bases in between. CDR1 and CDR2 (germline): MNHNS, SASEGT. This CDR3 comprises 14 residues. CDR3 sequence (DNA): TGTGCCAGCAGTGAACAGGGGTTGAGCACTGAAGCTTTCTTT. Its protein is CASSEQGLSTEAFF.

Here the CDR3 reads CASTGREHYGYTF. The DNA of the CDR3 is TGTGCCAGTACAGGGAGGGAGCACTATGGCTACACCTTC. The rearrangement joins TRBV19 to TRBJ1-2; the D gene is possibly TRBD1 (5 bases). Germline CDR1 and CDR2: LNHDA and SQIVND (reference sequence). This CDR3 has 13 residues. The ends were cut back, 7 bases at V and 3 bases at J, with 12 bases in the middle.

J is TRBJ2-7 and V is TRBV9; D not certain. CDR3 length equals 14 residues. Trimming took off 3 bases at V and 4 bases at J, with 14 bases between the two ends. The germline V gene has CDR1 SGDLS and CDR2 YYNGEE. The CDR3 loop reads CASSAGSVDYEQYF. In nucleotides, the CDR3 is TGTGCCAGCAGCGCCGGGTCCGTGGATTACGAGCAGTACTTC. Full variable domain (missing parts from reference TRBV9 and TRBJ2-7): DSGVTQTPKHLITATGQRVTLRCSPRSGDLSVYWYQQSLDQGLQFLIQYYNGEERAKGNILERFSAQQFPDLHSELNLSSLELGDSALYFCASSAGSVDYEQYFGPGTRLTVT.